These 16 T cell receptor beta chains were sequenced from one sample in a study of shared clonotypes between healthy human individuals. The protocol was immunoSEQ multiplex PCR, while the TCRdb copy is restricted to in-frame clones and leaves out a portion. Of 490,000 or so clones in the sample, 75% to 85% were seen once. Material for sequencing was PBMCs. The receptors derive from a woman aged 40 to 50 in good health. Some clones in this sample may be carry-over from other donors' samples.

A remark on this clone: This likely came from a read error, as a far larger clone is one base away. The chain recombines TRBV7-2 with TRBJ2-1; D is perhaps TRBD2 (6 bases). V lost 6 bases and J 6 bases, leaving 18 bases between the germline ends. The CDR3 runs to 15 residues. Germline V gene data show CDR1 as SGHTA and CDR2 as FQGNSA. The DNA of the CDR3 is TGTGCCAGCAGTACTTCTACGGGAGTTTGCAATGAGCAGTTCTTC. Its protein is CASSTSTGVCNEQFF.

V usage is TRBV7-3 and J usage is TRBJ2-7; tentatively, D is TRBD1 or TRBD2 (5 bases each). The CDR3 covers 14 residues. Germline CDR1 SGHTA, CDR2 FQGTGA. Deletions cut 6 bases from V and 1 base from J, with 13 bases between. CDR3 in DNA: TGTGCCAGCAGTCCCCGGGACGGTTCCTACGAGCAGTACTTC. It is translated as CASSPRDGSYEQYF.

Note on this clone: A read error may produce the germline difference seen at one junction end. This chain uses TRBV7-9 with TRBJ2-1, with 7 bases matching TRBD1. This CDR3 comprises 16 residues. CDR1 is SEHNR and CDR2 is FQNEAQ in the germline V gene (reference sequence). CDR3 sequence (DNA): TGTGCCAGCAGCTTAGTGTTGGGACAGCTCTACCATGAGCAGTTCTTC. This gives the protein CASSLVLGQLYHEQFF.

V is TRBV19 and J is TRBJ2-1, with 9 nucleotides matching TRBD2. V was pared by 6 bases and J by 9 bases, with 12 bases of the junction left unmatched. Germline CDR1 and CDR2: LNHDA and SQIVND (reference sequence). The CDR3 extends over 15 amino acids. The CDR3 DNA reads TGTGCCAGTAGCGACATCGGGGCGGGAGGGGGTGAGCAGTTCTTC. Translation: CASSDIGAGGGEQFF.

This chain links TRBV7-9 with TRBJ1-1, with a possible D match to TRBD1 (5 bases). V shed 2 bases and J shed 6 bases, with 13 bases lying between them. CDR1 and CDR2 (germline): SEHNR, FQNEAQ (reference sequence). There are 14 residues in the CDR3. CDR3 sequence (DNA): TGTGCCAGCAGCTTATACGCAGGGTCGGCTGAAGCTTTCTTT. Translation gives CASSLYAGSAEAFF.

Only a few counts were recorded for this clone. V gene TRBV5-1 combines with J gene TRBJ2-3; D possibly corresponds to TRBD1 (6 bases). V shed 0 bases and J shed 1 base, with 9 bases lying between them. CDR3 length: 15 amino acids. The V gene's germline CDR1 is SGHRS and CDR2 YFSETQ. CDR3 protein: CASSLDRARTDTQYF. The DNA for the CDR3 is TGCGCCAGCAGCTTGGACAGGGCACGCACAGATACGCAGTATTTT.

This clone has just a few counts. V is TRBV7-2 and J is TRBJ2-5, with no clear D. V was shortened by 3 bases and J by 4 bases, with 12 bases between the two germline ends. The CDR3 contains 14 residues. Germline lookup yields CDR1 SGHTA and CDR2 FQGNSA. CDR3 in DNA: TGTGCCAGCAGCTTTTTGATTCCGGGAGAGACCCAGTACTTC. Residues: CASSFLIPGETQYF.

This clone was seen once. V is TRBV27 and J is TRBJ2-7; 10 bases agree with TRBD1. CDR1 is MNHEY and CDR2 is SMNVEV in the germline V gene (reference sequence). The V and J ends lost 0 bases and 7 bases, in that order; junction bases with no gene match: 9. The CDR3 loop spans 16 amino acids. In DNA, the CDR3 is TGTGCCAGCAGTTTATCTAGGACAGGGGGGGCGGATGAGCAGTACTTC. Translated, it gives CASSLSRTGGADEQYF.

V usage is TRBV6-5 and J usage is TRBJ1-3, with no clear D. Trimming stripped 2 bases from V and 1 base from J, with 9 bases between. Germline CDR1 MNHEY, CDR2 SVGAGI. The CDR3 is 15 residues long. Here the CDR3 DNA reads TGTGCCAGCAGTTACGGATTTGGTTCTGGAAACACCATATATTTT. The encoded protein is CASSYGFGSGNTIYF.

This clone appeared a single time. The CDR3 sequence: CASSLAGSGPTNTGELFF. The CDR3 bases are TGCGCCAGCAGCTTGGCCGGGTCGGGACCCACCAACACCGGGGAGCTGTTTTTT. This chain uses TRBV5-1 with TRBJ2-2; either TRBD1 or TRBD2 may supply D (5 bases each). Between the trimmed V and J ends, which lost 0 bases and 2 bases, there was a span of 17 bases. CDR3 length equals 18 residues. CDR1 and CDR2 from the germline V gene are SGHRS and YFSETQ.

This chain connects TRBV9 to TRBJ2-1; D might be TRBD1 or TRBD2, each matching 5 bases. The CDR3 contains 15 residues. Trimming left V 0 bases short and J 3 bases short, with 10 bases between. Germline loops: CDR1 SGDLS, CDR2 YYNGEE. Here the CDR3 DNA reads TGTGCCAGCAGCGTAGACTGGGGGAACTACAATGAGCAGTTCTTC. It encodes CASSVDWGNYNEQFF.

The sample holds a few counts of this clone. V usage is TRBV4-2 and J usage is TRBJ2-2; no clear D. Deletions cut 1 base from V and 0 bases from J, with 6 bases between. Germline V CDR1 and CDR2: LGHNA, YNFKEQ. This CDR3 spans 15 amino acids. CDR3 in DNA: TGTGCCAGCAGCCAAGGTGGTACGAACACCGGGGAGCTGTTTTTT. This sequence encodes CASSQGGTNTGELFF.

This clone occurred many times. The chain carries TRBV7-9 and TRBJ2-2; maybe TRBD1 (6 bases). This CDR3 contains 16 residues. Germline CDR1 reads SEHNR; CDR2 reads FQNEAQ (reference sequence). Trimming cost V 2 bases and J 1 base, with 11 bases left between them. As DNA, the CDR3 is TGTGCCAGCAGCTTACTCGGCAGGGGGAACACCGGGGAGCTGTTTTTT. It specifies CASSLLGRGNTGELFF.

The sample holds one count of this clone. The chain has TRBV6-6 and TRBJ2-7; 9 bases are shared with TRBD1. J lost 4 bases, V lost 4 bases, and 2 bases had no gene match. The length of the CDR3 is 13 residues. CDR1 MNHNY and CDR2 SVGAGI come from the germline V gene (reference sequence). The DNA of the CDR3 is TGTGCCAGCAGTTGGGACAGGGTTTACGAGCAGTACTTC. Its translation is CASSWDRVYEQYF.

This chain uses TRBV19 with TRBJ2-7, with a weak D call TRBD1 (6 bases). Germline V gene data show CDR1 as LNHDA and CDR2 as SQIVND (reference sequence). Between the trimmed V and J ends, which lost 5 bases and 3 bases, there was a span of 17 bases. The CDR3 sequence is 15 residues long. This chain's CDR3 is CASSVGQFNSYEQYF. DNA of the CDR3: TGTGCCAGTAGTGTCGGACAGTTTAACAGCTACGAGCAGTACTTC.

The chain combines TRBV29-1 with TRBJ2-7; 10 positions match TRBD2. CDR3 length: 14 residues. Germline V gives CDR1 SQVTM, CDR2 ANQGSEA. V gave up 0 bases and J gave up 2 bases; unmatched junction bases: 1. The CDR3 here is CSVEDTSGAYEQYF. CDR3 nucleotide sequence: TGCAGCGTTGAAGACACTAGCGGGGCCTACGAGCAGTACTTC.